A selection of T cell receptor beta chains follows, all from one sample in a study of CD8 T cells in Susac syndrome. TCRdb called the immunoSEQ multiplex PCR reads again in MiXCR, with one record for every CDR3 protein. This sample has around 170,000 distinct CDR3 sequences; approximately 95% occur once, and the top ten carry approximately 0.16%. The sample comprised CD8+ T cells from PBMCs. These receptors were collected from a human donor with Susac syndrome. CDR3s include the opening cysteine and the closing phenylalanine or tryptophan. A D gene is named only where the DNA matches it firmly. For some rows the clone size is stated as once, few or many, or as a class when expanded; others skip it.

D: TRBD1; J: TRBJ1-5; size: -; length: 15; V: TRBV6-2/TRBV6-3; CDR3: CASSQRGLGGQPQHF; DNA: TGTGCCAGCAGTCAAAGGGGGCTGGGGGGCCAGCCCCAGCATTTT
D: -; J: TRBJ2-5; size: -; length: 12; V: TRBV27; CDR3: CASSPNSETQYF; DNA: TGTGCCAGCAGCCCAAACTCTGAGACCCAGTACTTC
D: -; J: TRBJ1-2; size: -; length: 14; V: TRBV7-9; CDR3: CASSLGSVTGGYTF; DNA: TGTGCCAGCAGCTTAGGTTCGGTTACGGGTGGCTACACCTTC
D: -; J: TRBJ2-2; size: -; length: 15; V: TRBV28; CDR3: CASSLWVTNTGELFF; DNA: TGTGCCAGCAGTTTGTGGGTTACGAACACCGGGGAGCTGTTTTTT
D: TRBD1; J: TRBJ2-5; size: -; length: 15; V: TRBV12-3/TRBV12-4; CDR3: CASTLGDRGIETQYF; DNA: TGTGCCAGCACCCTAGGGGACAGGGGCATAGAGACCCAGTACTTC
D: TRBD1; J: TRBJ2-3; size: -; length: 19; V: TRBV4-1; CDR3: CASNRPGQGNLGHTDTQYF; DNA: TGCGCCAGCAACCGTCCGGGACAGGGGAATCTGGGGCACACAGATACGCAGTATTTT
D: -; J: TRBJ1-1; size: -; length: 14; V: TRBV12-5; CDR3: CASDLGGMNTEAFF; DNA: TGTGCTAGTGACCTCGGGGGCATGAACACTGAAGCTTTCTTT
D: -; J: TRBJ2-3; size: -; length: 11; V: TRBV10-3; CDR3: CAIRTADTQYF; DNA: TGTGCCATCAGGACGGCCGATACGCAGTATTTT
D: -; J: TRBJ1-1; size: -; length: 14; V: TRBV9; CDR3: CASSVTGTNTEAFF; DNA: TGTGCCAGCAGCGTAACAGGAACGAACACTGAAGCTTTCTTT
D: -; J: TRBJ2-2; size: -; length: 14; V: TRBV4-1; CDR3: CASSQVTGPLMLFF; DNA: TGCGCCAGCAGCCAAGTGACAGGCCCCTTGATGCTGTTTTTT
D: TRBD1; J: TRBJ2-7; size: -; length: 14; V: TRBV5-6; CDR3: CASSFLGQGREQYF; DNA: TGTGCCAGCAGCTTCCTAGGACAGGGAAGAGAGCAGTACTTC
D: -; J: TRBJ1-2; size: -; length: 13; V: TRBV20-1; CDR3: CSAAGDPRYGYTF; DNA: TGCAGTGCCGCAGGGGACCCGAGGTATGGCTACACCTTC
D: TRBD2; J: TRBJ2-7; size: -; length: 14; V: TRBV7-9; CDR3: CASSATSGIYEQYF; DNA: TGTGCCAGCAGCGCGACTAGCGGGATTTACGAGCAGTACTTC
D: TRBD2; J: TRBJ2-1; size: -; length: 13; V: TRBV5-6; CDR3: CASSQGLAVEQFF; DNA: TGTGCCAGCAGCCAGGGACTAGCGGTTGAGCAGTTCTTC
D: TRBD2; J: TRBJ2-1; size: -; length: 13; V: TRBV4-2; CDR3: CASSISGSNEQFF; DNA: TGTGCCAGCAGCATAAGCGGGAGCAATGAGCAGTTCTTC
D: -; J: TRBJ2-1; size: -; length: 15; V: TRBV6-5; CDR3: CASSISPAPFNEQFF; DNA: TGTGCCAGCAGTATAAGTCCAGCTCCGTTCAATGAGCAGTTCTTC
D: -; J: TRBJ2-7; size: -; length: 16; V: TRBV9; CDR3: CASSARPDSISYEQYF; DNA: TGTGCCAGCAGCGCCCGGCCTGACTCAATTTCCTACGAGCAGTACTTC
D: TRBD2; J: TRBJ2-2; size: -; length: 15; V: TRBV9; CDR3: CASSATSGTTGELFF; DNA: TGTGCCAGCAGCGCCACTAGCGGGACCACCGGGGAGCTGTTTTTT
D: TRBD2; J: TRBJ2-7; size: -; length: 16; V: TRBV13; CDR3: CASSPANGRVPYEQYF; DNA: TGTGCCAGCTCCCCTGCTAACGGGAGGGTACCCTACGAGCAGTACTTC
D: -; J: TRBJ1-1; size: -; length: 14; V: TRBV5-4; CDR3: CASSLVKTNTEAFF; DNA: TGTGCCAGCAGCTTGGTTAAGACGAACACTGAAGCTTTCTTT
D: -; J: TRBJ2-7; size: -; length: 14; V: TRBV4-1; CDR3: CASSHGTPTYEQYF; DNA: TGCGCCAGCAGCCACGGGACACCTACCTACGAGCAGTACTTC
D: -; J: TRBJ2-7; size: -; length: 14; V: TRBV18; CDR3: CASSPPGGWDEQYF; DNA: TGTGCCAGCTCACCACCCGGGGGCTGGGACGAGCAGTACTTC
D: TRBD2; J: TRBJ2-1; size: -; length: 15; V: TRBV4-1; CDR3: CASSHRSGGANEQFF; DNA: TGCGCCAGCAGCCATCGAAGCGGGGGGGCAAATGAGCAGTTCTTC
D: -; J: TRBJ1-2; size: -; length: 14; V: TRBV19; CDR3: CASSTDPPGYGYTF; DNA: TGTGCCAGTAGTACCGACCCACCAGGGTACGGCTACACCTTC
D: -; J: TRBJ2-1; size: -; length: 16; V: TRBV24-1; CDR3: CATSDRTVSSYNEQFF; DNA: TGTGCCACCAGTGACCGGACGGTGAGCTCCTACAATGAGCAGTTCTTC
D: TRBD2; J: TRBJ2-3; size: once; length: 14; V: TRBV20-1; CDR3: CSATTSGGGDTQYF; DNA: TGCAGTGCTACCACTAGCGGGGGCGGAGATACGCAGTATTTT
D: -; J: TRBJ2-5; size: -; length: 14; V: TRBV2; CDR3: CASRRARVMETQYF; DNA: TGTGCCAGCAGGAGGGCTAGAGTGATGGAGACCCAGTACTTC
D: -; J: TRBJ2-7; size: once; length: 13; V: TRBV12-3/TRBV12-4; CDR3: CASRRGGFYEQYF; DNA: TGTGCCAGCAGGAGGGGAGGTTTCTACGAGCAGTACTTC
D: TRBD1; J: TRBJ1-2; size: -; length: 14; V: TRBV11-2; CDR3: CASSSGTGNYGYTF; DNA: TGTGCCAGCAGCTCCGGGACAGGGAACTATGGCTACACCTTC
D: TRBD2; J: TRBJ2-7; size: -; length: 12; V: TRBV9; CDR3: CASSGGGHEQYF; DNA: TGTGCCAGCAGCGGCGGGGGACACGAGCAGTACTTC
D: TRBD1; J: TRBJ2-7; size: -; length: 13; V: TRBV20-1; CDR3: CSATGTGAGEQYF; DNA: TGCAGTGCCACTGGGACAGGGGCGGGCGAGCAGTACTTC
D: -; J: TRBJ1-1; size: -; length: 13; V: TRBV20-1; CDR3: CSARDLLNTEAFF; DNA: TGCAGTGCTAGAGATCTCCTAAACACTGAAGCTTTCTTT
D: -; J: TRBJ1-2; size: -; length: 15; V: TRBV28; CDR3: CASSPTGPGSYGYTF; DNA: TGTGCCAGCAGTCCAACAGGGCCGGGGAGCTATGGCTACACCTTC